The 2 T cell receptor beta chains below come from one sample, sequenced in a study of PD-1 blockade in classical Hodgkin lymphoma (dated by TCRdb to 2018 to 2020). Receptor libraries were prepared by the immunoSEQ multiplex PCR assay. Here the immuneACCESS table is served through TCRdb, limited to in-frame sequences with V and J called. Missing clones are a known gap in these copies; in checked studies unresolved V genes cover under half, and the rest lacks a known reason. Present in this sample are about 85,000 clones, around nine tenths of which were seen just once. Of the sample, 2.6% falls within the top ten clones. Reading the label with the study, this specimen's time point is: cycle 2 day 1 (C2D1) of nivolumab. Every trial patient had relapsed following autologous stem cell transplantation, and prior brentuximab vedotin exposure was what differed among cohorts A, B and C. The material was peripheral blood mononuclear cells (PBMCs), obtained before the second cycle of nivolumab. The origin of the receptors is a human donor with classical Hodgkin lymphoma.

The V call is TRBV30, the J call TRBJ1-1; unclear D gene. The CDR3 covers 13 residues. Germline V gene lookup returns CDR1 GTSNPN and CDR2 SVGIG (reference sequence). The V end lost 3 bases, the J end lost 0 bases, and 8 bases lay between the germline ends. The CDR3 DNA is TGTGCCTGGAGCGTAGAAATGAACACTGAAGCTTTCTTT. Its translation is CAWSVEMNTEAFF.

J is TRBJ1-2 and V is TRBV6-5; D perhaps matches TRBD1 (6 bases). The CDR3 spans 15 residues. Trimming shortened V by 6 bases and J by 5 bases, and 19 bases separated the two germline ends. CDR1 MNHEY and CDR2 SVGAGI come from the germline V gene. CDR3 coding DNA: TGTGCCAGCAGCGACCCCGGGACACCTCAGTATGGCTACACCTTC. Translating it yields CASSDPGTPQYGYTF.